This T cell receptor (beta chain) was profiled in a study of cytomegalovirus exposure and HLA in healthy donors (dated by TCRdb to about 2017). For the wider study: An earlier analysis of fewer than 750 of the donors reported 276 Gb of sequence data and 117 million unique TCR beta sequences obtained from roughly 170 million T cells. Besides the first cohort of hundreds of subjects, a separate validation cohort made up of roughly 130 different subjects was used. The later analysis used no new phenotypic data to find candidate immune exposures, relying instead on TCR beta sequences and their occurrence across donors. About five DR-DQ haplotypes were handled as single units for association and clustering because linkage in the cohort was strong. Donor age, sex, ethnicity and CMV serostatus were collected together with the repertoire data. The T cell repertoires of several hundred subjects were profiled by immunosequencing and related to cytomegalovirus serostatus. In an earlier analysis of more than 550 of the donors, high-throughput TCR beta sequencing was used to judge whether each TCR beta V gene segment behaved as functional or pseudogenic. The aim of the study was to test whether cataloging public T cell receptors could identify signatures of past pathogen exposure. Both class I and class II loci were covered by HLA typing, at four-digit resolution. Typing coverage differed by locus: A, B, C, DRB1 and DQB1 were typed in about 620-640 donors, DQA1 in about 560, DPA1 in some 600, and DPB1 in approximately 450. All discovery cohort repertoires had been generated on a single sequencing platform. High-throughput TCR immunosequencing, statistical association of individual TCRs with disease status, and machine learning were combined to predict cytomegalovirus infection status. On average, roughly 240,000 unique TCR beta nucleotide sequences were sequenced per donor among a few hundred genotyped donors of the cohort, with around 19% of those sequences being non-productive. Genome-wide SNP genotypes for about 60% of the 666 donors were used in a later genetic analysis, which treated that subset as a discovery cohort. An early release that covered 640 HLA-typed donors contained about 300 gigabases of sequencing data and 75 million to 100 million unique TCR sequences. In a later analysis, previously published TCR beta repertoires from 666 donors were re-analyzed and high-resolution HLA genotyping was added so that TCR occurrence patterns could be studied. Of the roughly 400 genotyped donors, about 80% fell in the genetic ancestry cluster associated with self-reported Caucasian donors. Overall study outcomes, separate from this receptor: According to a later genetic analysis, donors in an Asian-associated ancestry cluster had fewer N-insertions in productive TCRs than the approximately 690-donor mean. At a false discovery rate of 0.05, a later analysis linked under 20,000 TCR beta sequences to specific HLA alleles. A few of the identified cytomegalovirus-associated TCR beta chains were confirmed in vitro to be specific for cytomegalovirus antigens. For the cohort, immune exposure information was limited to CMV serostatus. Because HLA typing was unavailable for some donors at each locus, only the typed subset was used in association tests. In a later analysis, HLA-associated TCR beta chains were found to be more clonally expanded and to have lower generation probabilities than equally common non-associated chains. Linkage disequilibrium might explain the correlated functional status among segregating V segments, but an unknown experimental factor could not be ruled out. According to the authors, the approach could potentially be generalized to other disease states and immunological phenotypes. Roughly uniform sequencing depth across donors was assumed in presence/absence analyses, although this assumption may not hold. Only TCR beta chains were sequenced in this cohort, and the absence of alpha or paired-chain data limited detectable features. In a later analysis, most CMV-associated TCR beta chains were found to appear HLA-restricted, with HLA associations seemingly driven largely by CMV exposure. Because the 87-base-pair reads could not distinguish some IMGT-functional V segments, including TRBV6-2 and TRBV6-3, those segments were excluded. About 15 rarely observed V segments, including chromosome 9 orphons, were excluded from the earlier analysis of several hundred of the donors because counts were too low. A further reported finding was that TCR beta sequences accurately predicted the HLA-A and HLA-B alleles for most subjects in the first cohort. The classifier was reported to diagnose cytomegalovirus status with high specificity and sensitivity in both the original cohort and the validation cohort. In an earlier analysis of approximately 600 of the donors, most TCR beta V segments were observed in productive rearrangements about 90% or about 30% of the time, broadly matching IMGT annotations. V-gene and J-gene trimming of TCR beta chains was associated with a missense DCLRE1C variant in a later genetic analysis, and the association was replicated in an independent cohort. A later analysis found that TCR association rates varied across HLA loci, with DRB1 alleles showing the most associated TCRs and HLA-C alleles the fewest. In a later analysis, several top co-occurrence clusters were reported to appear linked to parvovirus B19, influenza, CMV and Epstein-Barr virus. When HLA alleles, especially DR and DQ, strongly co-occurred, attributing TCR associations to individual alleles was difficult. While some public TCRs were present in many individuals, most TCR sequences turned up only very rarely across donors. The sequencing pipeline was judged likely to have produced a cluster of highly shared sequence variants as a technical artifact. The study listed 164 TCR beta chains as associated with cytomegalovirus.

The cohort consisted of some 730 healthy bone marrow donors. At the time of sampling, every cohort member was nominally healthy, though immune exposures that went unrecorded were likely present. Of the 670 or so cohort members, 250 to 300 had positive CMV serostatus and 350 to 450 had negative CMV serostatus, and CMV serostatus was not recorded for the donor. Every donor gave a peripheral blood sample, and the peripheral blood mononuclear cells from that sample were used for TCR beta sequencing. The Qiagen DNeasy Blood Extraction Kit was used to extract genomic DNA from the blood cell samples. V is cut by 4 bases and J by 4 bases, and the space between the germline ends is 16 bases. CDR1 and CDR2 are read off the germline V gene as SGHVS and FQNEAQ. CDR3 length: 15 amino acids, cysteine to phenylalanine. Only CDR3 DNA remains: 45 bases, in frame from the first base. Library creation used the immunoSEQ multiplex PCR assay. For the multiplex PCR, a mixture combining 60 forward primers for TCR Vbeta segments and 13 reverse primers for TCR Jbeta segments was used. Amplification of the CDR3 region of rearranged TCR beta genes was performed with a multiplex PCR assay on genomic DNA. On the Illumina HiSeq System, the amplified TCR beta libraries were sequenced as 87-base-pair reads. The published analysis was carried out like this. A later analysis tallied tens of millions of unique TCR beta chains across the 666 repertoires, and some 10 million of those chains were shared by two or more donors. To remove PCR and sequencing errors, raw reads were error-corrected and collapsed into unique sequences using a nearest-neighbor algorithm that merged closely related sequences. CDR3 sequences were aligned to IMGT reference sequences to assign V, D and J gene segments. For a sequence to be retained, a match of at least six nucleotides was required to both a V gene segment and a J gene segment. A rearrangement counted as productive if the CDR3 had no stop codons and remained in frame with V and J, and every other rearrangement counted as non-productive. Following IMGT convention, CDR3 was defined as the stretch from the second conserved V-encoded cysteine up to the conserved J-encoded phenylalanine. Sequences without an unambiguous match to a single V gene segment were excluded from the earlier analysis of approximately 600 of the donors. An earlier analysis of approximately 590 of the donors classified V segments as functional when productive rearrangements were above 56.7% and as segregating when the standard deviation between donors was above 5%. A statistical classification framework was developed to diagnose cytomegalovirus status using the catalog of TCR beta chain sequences. V and J gene assignment, in a later analysis, came from comparing TCR nucleotide sequences with IMGT/GENE-DB human TR gene sequences. In a later analysis, CDR3 sequences and most-parsimonious VDJ recombination scenarios were assigned using the TCRdist pipeline. In a later analysis, every TCR beta chain was defined by the combination of its CDR3 amino acid sequence and its V-gene family, and reads without a unique V-gene family were dropped. In a later analysis, some 600 highly shared, low-generation-probability nucleotide sequences were removed to address suspected cross-contamination and a sequencing artifact. In a later analysis, a clonal expansion index for each public chain was calculated from normalized within-repertoire ranks of inferred template counts. In a later analysis, generation probabilities were computed with a VDJ recombination model fitted to out-of-frame rearrangements, and the resulting probabilities were checked against IGoR. In a later analysis, hypergeometric tests were used to score TCR-TCR, TCR-HLA and TCR-CMV co-occurrence, with a repertoire-size bias correction applied to TCR pairs. A later analysis estimated false discovery rates by permuting HLA or CMV assignments 20 times. A later analysis grouped co-occurring TCRs with DBSCAN, adding TCRdist sequence similarity when clustering within HLA-allele-positive subsets. Repertoires with fewer than 30,000 or more than 120,000 public chains, plus five repertoires with anomalous nucleotide sharing, were excluded from co-occurrence clustering. TCRdb holds this immuneACCESS table with in-frame rearrangements only. Some clones are missing; in checked studies, unresolved V genes explain under half, and the rest has no known cause. The D gene and trimming were derived from the DNA, and the V and J assignments and clone size from that table. The sample has more than 200,000 clones on record, more than 70% of them singletons. Jointly, the top ten make up roughly 1.3% of the sample.

About this clone: Its antigen is currently not known. The sample holds no much larger clone one base away, and base qualities are not on file.

The TCR originated in a human donor in good health. The rearrangement joined TRBV7-8 to TRBJ1-1; the D gene identity is not certain. The sample was PBMCs. The CDR3: CASSYYPGGPTEAFF. Here is the DNA: TGTGCCAGCAGCTACTACCCCGGAGGGCCCACTGAAGCTTTCTTT.